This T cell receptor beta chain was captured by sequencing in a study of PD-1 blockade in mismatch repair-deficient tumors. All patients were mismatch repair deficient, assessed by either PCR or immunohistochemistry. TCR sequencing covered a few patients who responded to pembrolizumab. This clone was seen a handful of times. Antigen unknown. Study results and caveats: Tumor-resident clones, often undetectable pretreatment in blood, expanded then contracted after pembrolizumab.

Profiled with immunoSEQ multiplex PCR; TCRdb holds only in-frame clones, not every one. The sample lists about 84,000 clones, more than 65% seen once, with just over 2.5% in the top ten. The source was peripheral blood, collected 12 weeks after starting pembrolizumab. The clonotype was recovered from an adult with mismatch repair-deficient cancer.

CDR3 DNA: TGTGCCAGTAGTCCACAGATTAGCAATCAGCCCCAGCATTTT. It yields the protein CASSPQISNQPQHF. This chain joins TRBV19 and TRBJ1-5; no clear D gene. The CDR3 runs 14 residues. Trimming took off 5 bases at V and 0 bases at J, with 8 bases between the two ends. The germline V gene encodes CDR1 LNHDA and CDR2 SQIVND (reference sequence).